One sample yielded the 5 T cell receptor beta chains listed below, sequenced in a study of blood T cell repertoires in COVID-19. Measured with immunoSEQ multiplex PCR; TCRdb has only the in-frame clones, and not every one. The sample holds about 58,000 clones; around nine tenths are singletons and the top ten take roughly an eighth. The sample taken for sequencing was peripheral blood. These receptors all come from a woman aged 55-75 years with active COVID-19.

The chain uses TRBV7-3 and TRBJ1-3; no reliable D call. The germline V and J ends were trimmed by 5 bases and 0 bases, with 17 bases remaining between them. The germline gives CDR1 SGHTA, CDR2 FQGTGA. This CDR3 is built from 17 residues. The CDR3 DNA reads TGTGCCAGCAGCCAAACCGGGTCCACACACTCTGGAAACACCATATATTTT. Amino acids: CASSQTGSTHSGNTIYF.

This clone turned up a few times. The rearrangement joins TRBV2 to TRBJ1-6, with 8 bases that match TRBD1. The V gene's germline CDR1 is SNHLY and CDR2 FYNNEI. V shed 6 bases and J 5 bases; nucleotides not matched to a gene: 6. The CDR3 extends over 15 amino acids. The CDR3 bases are TGTGCCAGCAGCCTAGGGACAGGAAATAATTCACCCCTCCACTTT. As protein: CASSLGTGNNSPLHF.

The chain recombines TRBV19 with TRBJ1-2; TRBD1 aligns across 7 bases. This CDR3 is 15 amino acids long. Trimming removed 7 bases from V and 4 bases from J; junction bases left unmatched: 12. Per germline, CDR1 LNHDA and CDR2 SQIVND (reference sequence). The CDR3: CASTPREQGIYGYTF. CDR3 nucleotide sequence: TGTGCCAGTACCCCGCGGGAACAGGGGATCTATGGCTACACCTTC.

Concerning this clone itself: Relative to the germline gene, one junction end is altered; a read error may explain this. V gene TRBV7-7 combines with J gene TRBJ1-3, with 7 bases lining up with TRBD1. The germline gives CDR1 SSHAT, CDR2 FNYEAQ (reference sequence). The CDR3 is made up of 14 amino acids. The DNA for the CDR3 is TGTGCTAGCAGCCGACAGGGCATAGGCAACACCATATATTTT. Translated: CASSRQGIGNTIYF.

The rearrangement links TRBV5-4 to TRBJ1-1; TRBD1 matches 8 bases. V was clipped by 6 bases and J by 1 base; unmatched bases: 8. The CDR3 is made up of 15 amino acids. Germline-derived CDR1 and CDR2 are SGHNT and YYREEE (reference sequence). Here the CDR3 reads CASTKSGTGNTEAFF. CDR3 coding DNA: TGTGCCAGCACCAAATCTGGGACAGGGAACACTGAAGCTTTCTTT.